This T cell receptor beta chain appears in the sequencing data of a study of blood T cell repertoires in COVID-19. In the study overall: Researchers got acute and convalescent COVID-19 samples from the United States, Italy and Spain. PBMCs, B-cell-depleted T cells, or T cells provided the cDNA or gDNA that made up the material.

Here immunoSEQ multiplex PCR was the method, and the copy in TCRdb shows in-frame clones only, minus some. The sample contains 150,000 to 200,000 clones, around 82% of which appear only once. The study drew participants aged about 18 to 95 years from 20 to 30 US areas. Participant-given clinical history determined each cohort assignment. The ends lost 0 bases at V and 7 bases at J; junction bases unmatched: 13. This CDR3 is 19 amino acids long. Germline V CDR1 and CDR2: MGHRA, YSYEKL. The chain employs TRBV4-1 and TRBJ2-2; 11 positions match TRBD2. The source is a woman aged 55-69 years with acute COVID-19. The sample taken for sequencing was PBMCs or T cells enriched from blood (not recorded which). CDR3 loop: CASSQDLERLAGFFGELFF. The CDR3 DNA sequence: TGCGCCAGCAGCCAAGATCTGGAGCGACTAGCGGGATTTTTCGGGGAGCTGTTTTTT.